The 27 T cell receptor beta chains in this list originate from one sample, sequenced in a study of control samples from healthy donors and cancer patients. Profiled with immunoSEQ multiplex PCR; TCRdb holds only in-frame clones, not every one. The sample comprises some 200,000 clones, 91% of which are singletons, and roughly 1.6% rests with the top ten. The sample taken for sequencing was blood. These receptor sequences come from a woman under 40 in good health.

A single count supports this clone. The rearrangement uses TRBV7-9 and TRBJ2-5; 8 bases map to TRBD2. CDR3 length: 16 residues. J lost 5 bases, V lost 1 base, and 9 bases had no gene match. In germline, CDR1 is SEHNR, CDR2 FQNEAQ (reference sequence). CDR3 bases: TGTGCCAGCAGCTTAGTTGCCAGCGGGGGTTTGGAGACCCAGTACTTC. Amino acid sequence: CASSLVASGGLETQYF.

J is TRBJ1-3 and V is TRBV5-6, with TRBD1 identical over 11 bases. CDR1 SGHDT and CDR2 YYEEEE come from the germline V gene. V lost 4 bases to trimming and J lost 4 bases; unmatched junction nucleotides: 10. CDR3 size: 17 residues. CDR3: CASSRPGQGASGNTIYF. The CDR3 DNA sequence: TGTGCCAGCAGCCGGCCCGGACAGGGGGCCTCAGGAAACACCATATATTTT.

The chain couples TRBV4-3 to TRBJ2-7, with D possibly being TRBD2 (6 bases). The V and J ends lost 0 bases and 4 bases respectively, with 13 bases between them. Germline CDR1 is LGHNA and CDR2 is YSLEER. This CDR3 region has 15 residues. The CDR3 is CASSQDRAGRYEQYF. As DNA, the CDR3 is TGCGCCAGCAGCCAAGATCGGGCAGGGAGGTACGAGCAGTACTTC.

The V gene is TRBV7-9, the J gene TRBJ1-2; no clear D gene. The germline V and J ends were trimmed by 0 bases and 8 bases, with 7 bases remaining between them. Germline V gene sequence: CDR1 SEHNR, CDR2 FQNEAQ (reference sequence). The CDR3 totals 12 residues. The CDR3 reads CASSLARTGYTF. CDR3 nucleotides: TGTGCCAGCAGCTTAGCTAGGACCGGCTACACCTTC.

The chain joins TRBV7-9 to TRBJ1-2; D might be TRBD1 (6 bases). Trimming shortened V by 1 base and J by 4 bases, and 13 bases separated the two germline ends. The CDR3 spans 15 residues. Germline V gene lookup returns CDR1 SEHNR and CDR2 FQNEAQ (reference sequence). The CDR3 DNA is TGTGCCAGCAGCTTAGGGACAGTAGTCGGCTATGGCTACACCTTC. It encodes CASSLGTVVGYGYTF.

The genes are TRBV7-3 and TRBJ2-5, with no clear D. Germline V gene sequence: CDR1 SGHTA, CDR2 FQGTGA. V was trimmed by 1 base and J by 2 bases, leaving 5 bases between them. The CDR3 sequence is 13 residues long. CDR3 in DNA: TGTGCCAGCAGCTTAAGTCGGCAAGAGACCCAGTACTTC. It encodes CASSLSRQETQYF.

This clone was counted a few times. V gene TRBV7-6 combines with J gene TRBJ2-7, with 8 bases that match TRBD1. Germline values: CDR1 SGHVS, CDR2 FNYEAQ. With V trimmed by 0 bases and J by 2 bases, 3 bases remained unmatched. CDR3 size: 15 residues. CDR3 amino acids: CASSLAQGATYEQYF. The CDR3 DNA is TGTGCCAGCAGCTTAGCGCAGGGGGCAACCTACGAGCAGTACTTC.

This chain links TRBV6-2 or TRBV6-3 with TRBJ2-7; 14 bases are a match to TRBD2. Germline CDR1 and CDR2: MNHEY and SVGEGT. The CDR3 has 14 residues. The V gene end was trimmed by 4 bases and the J gene end by 4 bases; junction bases not matched to a gene: 0. CDR3 in amino acids: CASSWTSGRYEQYF. CDR3 bases: TGTGCCAGCAGTTGGACTAGCGGGAGGTACGAGCAGTACTTC.

This sequence joins TRBV27 and TRBJ2-7; D is unresolved. V gave up 0 bases and J gave up 0 bases, with 6 bases separating them. This CDR3 is 14 amino acids long. Germline-derived CDR1 and CDR2 are MNHEY and SMNVEV (reference sequence). The DNA for the CDR3 is TGTGCCAGCAGTTTATCGGGCATCTCCTACGAGCAGTACTTC. Protein: CASSLSGISYEQYF.

The V gene is TRBV7-9, the J gene TRBJ2-3; TRBD2 agrees at 12 bases. The CDR3 runs 16 residues. V lost 2 bases, J lost 4 bases, and 4 bases stayed unmatched. CDR1 SEHNR and CDR2 FQNEAQ come from the germline V gene (reference sequence). The CDR3 DNA follows: TGTGCCAGCAGCTTAACGCTAGCGGGAGGGGCAGATACGCAGTATTTT. The encoded protein is CASSLTLAGGADTQYF.

The rearrangement links TRBV5-6 to TRBJ2-2, with D perhaps matching TRBD1 (6 bases). There are 17 residues in the CDR3. Germline V gene data show CDR1 as SGHDT and CDR2 as YYEEEE. V was trimmed by 1 base and J by 0 bases, leaving 13 bases between them. This CDR3 reads CASSLTPTGANTGELFF. The CDR3 bases are TGTGCCAGCAGCTTGACCCCGACAGGAGCGAACACCGGGGAGCTGTTTTTT.

The chain employs TRBV28 and TRBJ2-1; weak D call: TRBD2 (6 bases). The germline gives CDR1 MDHEN, CDR2 SYDVKM. The CDR3 extends over 12 amino acids. The V end was cut by 3 bases, the J end by 15 bases, with 15 bases between. The CDR3 here is CASSLAGRPSFF. In nucleotides, the CDR3 is TGTGCCAGCAGTTTGGCGGGACGGCCCTCGTTCTTC.

The chain employs TRBV4-1 and TRBJ1-1; D remains unclear. Germline CDR1 MGHRA, CDR2 YSYEKL. The CDR3 loop spans 12 amino acids. V gave up 5 bases and J gave up 1 base, with 5 bases separating them. The CDR3 DNA reads as TGCGCCAGCAGCTGGCAGAACACTGAAGCTTTCTTT. Protein: CASSWQNTEAFF.

V is TRBV5-1 and J is TRBJ1-6; no clear D gene. Per the germline V gene, CDR1 is SGHRS and CDR2 is YFSETQ. Deletions cut 0 bases from V and 6 bases from J, with 4 bases between. The CDR3 has 13 amino acids. CDR3 region: CASSLASNSPLHF. The CDR3 coding sequence is TGCGCCAGCAGCTTGGCCAGTAATTCACCCCTCCACTTT. The variable domain in full, with the rest retrieved from reference TRBV5-1 and TRBJ1-6, is KAGVTQTPRYLIKTRGQQVTLSCSPISGHRSVSWYQQTPGQGLQFLFEYFSETQRNKGNFPGRFSGRQFSNSRSEMNVSTLELGDSALYLCASSLASNSPLHFGNGTRLTVT.

The CDR3, as DNA: TGTGCCACCAGTGAGGGGACAGGGGGAAACCAAGAGACCCAGTACTTC. It yields the protein CATSEGTGGNQETQYF. V is TRBV24-1 and J is TRBJ2-5, with 11 bases lining up with TRBD1. This CDR3 has 16 residues. In germline, CDR1 is KGHDR, CDR2 SFDVKD. J lost 0 bases, V lost 4 bases, and 3 bases had no gene match.

This clone was observed once. The CDR3 region is CASSNSGSSYNEQFF. CDR3 DNA sequence: TGTGCCAGCAGTAATAGCGGGAGCTCCTACAATGAGCAGTTCTTC. The J gene is TRBJ2-1, the V gene TRBV28, with 9 positions matching TRBD2. J was trimmed by 0 bases and V by 5 bases; bases with no gene match: 2. This CDR3 contains 15 residues. Germline V gives CDR1 MDHEN, CDR2 SYDVKM.

This clone was picked up a small number of times. The chain couples TRBV6-2 or TRBV6-3 to TRBJ2-7, with D perhaps assigned TRBD1 or TRBD2 (5 bases each). This CDR3 is built from 15 residues. Trimming took off 2 bases at V and 4 bases at J, with 15 bases between the two ends. Germline V lookup: CDR1 MNHEY, CDR2 SVGEGT. CDR3: CASSYGGEGFYEQYF. CDR3 sequence (DNA): TGTGCCAGCAGTTACGGGGGAGAGGGCTTTTACGAGCAGTACTTC.

This chain uses TRBV27 with TRBJ1-6, with a weak D call TRBD1 (5 bases). Germline CDR1 and CDR2: MNHEY and SMNVEV (reference sequence). Trimming stripped 6 bases from V and 3 bases from J, with 6 bases between. This CDR3 is built from 13 residues. The DNA of the CDR3 is TGTGCCAGCAGCGACAGCTATAATTCACCCCTCCACTTT. Translated, it gives CASSDSYNSPLHF.

The chain carries TRBV4-2 and TRBJ2-7; perhaps D is TRBD1 or TRBD2 (5 bases each). CDR1 LGHNA and CDR2 YNFKEQ come from the germline V gene. The CDR3 is 15 residues long. Trimming left V 3 bases short and J 2 bases short, with 14 bases between. CDR3 nucleotide sequence: TGTGCCAGCAGCCACCGGGACGCTCCAACCTACGAGCAGTACTTC. It codes for CASSHRDAPTYEQYF.

This clone appeared a single time. The chain has TRBV6-5 and TRBJ2-2, with 7 bases fitting TRBD1. The CDR3 has 15 residues. Germline CDR1 is MNHEY and CDR2 is SVGAGI. V was pared by 6 bases and J by 5 bases, with 9 bases of the junction left unmatched. As DNA, the CDR3 is TGTGCCAGCAGAGTTACAGGGGTGGGGACCGGGGAGCTGTTTTTT. This sequence encodes CASRVTGVGTGELFF.

This chain connects TRBV7-2 to TRBJ1-3; D remains unclear. The CDR3 totals 15 residues. The germline V gene encodes CDR1 SGHTA and CDR2 FQGNSA. The ends were cut back, 1 base at V and 0 bases at J, with 7 bases in the middle. CDR3 nucleotides: TGTGCCAGCAGCTTAGGCTCTGCCTCTGGAAACACCATATATTTT. Translating it yields CASSLGSASGNTIYF.

This clone was detected only once. The V and J genes are TRBV13 and TRBJ2-7, with 9 bases aligning to TRBD2. After removal of 2 bases from V and 3 bases from J, the junction contained 8 bases not matched to a gene. Germline V lookup: CDR1 PRHDT, CDR2 FYEKMQ (reference sequence). The CDR3 is 16 residues long. The chain's CDR3 is CASSLSIAGADYEQYF. The CDR3 nucleotides read TGTGCCAGCAGCTTAAGTATAGCGGGGGCCGACTACGAGCAGTACTTC.

V gene TRBV6-4 combines with J gene TRBJ2-1, with TRBD2 matching 9 bases. This CDR3 spans 16 amino acids. Germline CDR1 reads MRHNA; CDR2 reads SNTAGT. Trimming removed 1 base from V and 1 base from J; junction bases left unmatched: 2. CDR3 protein: CASSDWAGGSYNEQFF. As DNA, the CDR3 is TGTGCCAGCAGTGACTGGGCGGGGGGGTCCTACAATGAGCAGTTCTTC.

This CDR3 is CASSLGTGYGYTF. The CDR3 DNA reads TGTGCCAGCAGTTTAGGGACGGGATATGGCTACACCTTC. The rearrangement links TRBV28 to TRBJ1-2; weak D call: TRBD1 (5 bases). This CDR3 has 13 residues. Germline CDR1 is MDHEN and CDR2 is SYDVKM. V was pared by 2 bases and J by 5 bases, with 9 bases between.

The chain employs TRBV30 and TRBJ1-6; D call uncertain. V dropped 0 bases and J dropped 4 bases, with 4 bases sitting between them. The CDR3 runs to 13 residues. CDR1 and CDR2 from the germline V gene are GTSNPN and SVGIG (reference sequence). Here the CDR3 reads CAWSVKYNSPLHF. The CDR3, as DNA: TGTGCCTGGAGTGTCAAGTATAATTCACCCCTCCACTTT.

The V gene is TRBV4-1, the J gene TRBJ2-1; D is possibly TRBD1 or TRBD2 (5 bases each). CDR3 size: 15 residues. Trimming shortened V by 2 bases and J by 0 bases, and 8 bases separated the two germline ends. Germline loops: CDR1 MGHRA, CDR2 YSYEKL. The CDR3, as DNA: TGCGCCAGCAGCCAACTAGGGACCTCCTACAATGAGCAGTTCTTC. This encodes CASSQLGTSYNEQFF.

There are many counts of this clone. V gene TRBV28 combines with J gene TRBJ1-1, with 9 bases aligning to TRBD1. V dropped 7 bases and J dropped 5; count of bases not matched to a gene: 8. The CDR3 contains 14 residues. Germline CDR1 and CDR2: MDHEN and SYDVKM. CDR3 coding DNA: TGTGCCAGCACCCTCCGACAGGGGGGGACTGAAGCTTTCTTT. This encodes CASTLRQGGTEAFF.